Listed here are 21 T cell receptor beta chains from one sample, sequenced in a study of tissue T cells after allogeneic stem cell transplantation. Method: immunoSEQ multiplex PCR; TCRdb's copy keeps in-frame clones and lacks some. Here the sample spans some 9,000 clones, roughly 50% being singletons. This specimen was tissue from the jejunum, taken at autopsy. The origin of the receptors is a female donor at least 60 years old with lung cancer.

This clone was detected only a few times. The chain has TRBV7-2 and TRBJ1-5; TRBD1 might be the D (5 bases). CDR3 length: 15 residues. Germline V gives CDR1 SGHTA, CDR2 FQGNSA. Trimming pared 1 base from V and 6 bases from J, leaving 13 bases between. As DNA, the CDR3 is TGTGCCAGCAGCTTAGTCGTCGCAGGGTCTCAGCCCCAGCATTTT. It encodes CASSLVVAGSQPQHF.

This clone counts as medium-sized. The V call is TRBV5-1, the J call TRBJ1-3; D perhaps matches TRBD1 (5 bases). This CDR3 region has 13 residues. Trimming stripped 5 bases from V and 7 bases from J, with 13 bases between. Germline values: CDR1 SGHRS, CDR2 YFSETQ. This chain's CDR3 is CASSDAGWNTIYF. Here the CDR3 DNA reads TGCGCCAGCAGTGACGCAGGGTGGAACACCATATATTTT.

The V and J genes are TRBV5-1 and TRBJ2-1, with D possibly matching TRBD2 (6 bases). V lost 4 bases to trimming and J lost 7 bases, with 15 bases between them. Germline values: CDR1 SGHRS, CDR2 YFSETQ. CDR3 size: 14 residues. CDR3 protein: CASSPVGGFNEQFF. For the CDR3, the DNA is TGCGCCAGCAGCCCTGTCGGAGGGTTTAATGAGCAGTTCTTC.

This clone is labeled medium-sized. This rearrangement joins TRBV30 to TRBJ1-6, with D possibly being TRBD1 (6 bases). The CDR3 loop spans 15 amino acids. The V end was cut by 0 bases, the J end by 5 bases, with 11 bases between. Germline-derived CDR1 and CDR2 are GTSNPN and SVGIG (reference sequence). In DNA form, the CDR3 reads TGTGCCTGGAGTGTCGACAGGCGAAATAATTCACCCCTCCACTTT. It encodes CAWSVDRRNNSPLHF.

Only one count was recorded for this clone. V usage is TRBV10-3 and J usage is TRBJ1-1, with a possible D match to TRBD1 (6 bases). Germline V CDR1 and CDR2: ENHRY, SYGVKD. With 4 bases removed from V and 3 bases from J, the gap between germline ends came to 9 bases. The CDR3 has 13 residues. CDR3 sequence (DNA): TGTGCCATCAGTGGGGGGCAGCACACTGAAGCTTTCTTT. This codes for CAISGGQHTEAFF.

V and J are TRBV2 and TRBJ2-7; D ambiguous. Germline V gives CDR1 SNHLY, CDR2 FYNNEI. The CDR3 runs 11 residues. The CDR3 is CAEGQAYEQYF. CDR3 in DNA: TGTGCGGAAGGGCAGGCCTACGAGCAGTACTTC.

Sample share makes this clone medium-sized. V gene TRBV7-9 combines with J gene TRBJ1-4; tentatively, D is TRBD1 (6 bases). Between the trimmed V and J ends, which lost 3 bases and 7 bases, there was a span of 12 bases. CDR1 SEHNR and CDR2 FQNEAQ come from the germline V gene (reference sequence). CDR3 length equals 14 residues. This chain's CDR3 is CASSLPQGSEKLFF. The DNA for the CDR3 is TGTGCCAGCAGCTTGCCGCAGGGGAGTGAAAAACTGTTTTTT.

This chain uses TRBV7-9 with TRBJ2-7; possibly TRBD2 for D (7 bases). CDR3 size: 16 residues. Per the germline V gene, CDR1 is SEHNR and CDR2 is FQNEAQ (reference sequence). V was trimmed by 4 bases and J by 5 bases, leaving 21 bases between them. The DNA for the CDR3 is TGTGCCAGCAGCTCCCCCTGGGGAGGGGGTAACCACGAGCAGTACTTC. The encoded protein is CASSSPWGGGNHEQYF.

This clone turned up a few times. The chain is built from TRBV19 and TRBJ2-3, with 8 bases lining up with TRBD2. Germline CDR1 LNHDA, CDR2 SQIVND (reference sequence). Trimming removed 5 bases from V and 0 bases from J; junction bases left unmatched: 4. This CDR3 contains 15 residues. Here the CDR3 reads CASSFGGGSTDTQYF. As DNA, the CDR3 is TGTGCCAGTAGTTTCGGGGGGGGAAGCACAGATACGCAGTATTTT.

V is TRBV29-1 and J is TRBJ2-3; D not resolved. V was cut by 3 bases and J by 0 bases, with 13 bases left in between. CDR1 and CDR2 from the germline V gene are SQVTM and ANQGSEA. CDR3 length: 15 amino acids. The CDR3 loop is CSVDSLAHSTDTQYF. DNA for the CDR3: TGCAGCGTTGATTCCCTTGCGCATAGCACAGATACGCAGTATTTT.

The chain uses TRBV13 and TRBJ1-2; 7 positions match TRBD1. This CDR3 has 13 amino acids. CDR1 PRHDT and CDR2 FYEKMQ come from the germline V gene (reference sequence). V dropped 7 bases and J dropped 5; count of bases not matched to a gene: 7. CDR3 amino acids: CASTQGGRYGYTF. CDR3 bases: TGTGCCAGCACCCAAGGGGGCCGGTATGGCTACACCTTC.

This chain joins TRBV5-1 and TRBJ2-7; D is undetermined. Germline V gene sequence: CDR1 SGHRS, CDR2 YFSETQ. V was cut by 7 bases and J by 7 bases, with 15 bases left in between. This CDR3 region has 12 residues. CDR3: CASRVGSGEQYF. As DNA, the CDR3 is TGCGCCAGCCGGGTGGGATCTGGGGAGCAGTACTTC.

The V call is TRBV18, the J call TRBJ1-1, with D possibly TRBD1 on 6 matching bases. The CDR3 consists of 14 residues. The V end was cut by 6 bases, the J end by 1 base, with 12 bases between. Germline CDR1 and CDR2: KGHSH and LQKENI. The CDR3 DNA follows: TGTGCCAGCTCCGTGGACAGAAGGAACACTGAAGCTTTCTTT. Its translation: CASSVDRRNTEAFF.

This clone was counted a few times. J is TRBJ1-1 and V is TRBV19; 10 bases fit TRBD1. The junction had 5 bases not matched to a gene; V was cut back by 6 bases and J by 4 bases. This CDR3 contains 14 residues. Germline CDR1 reads LNHDA; CDR2 reads SQIVND (reference sequence). The CDR3 DNA sequence: TGTGCCAGTAGGACCGGGACAGGGGCCACTGAAGCTTTCTTT. It yields the protein CASRTGTGATEAFF.

This clone is medium-sized by share. CDR3 DNA sequence: TGTGCCACCAGTGATGCCGGGACAGGGTTGGCAGATACGCAGTATTTT. Amino acids: CATSDAGTGLADTQYF. V gene TRBV24-1 combines with J gene TRBJ2-3; TRBD1 agrees at 9 bases. CDR1 KGHDR and CDR2 SFDVKD come from the germline V gene. CDR3 size: 16 residues. V lost 3 bases, J lost 4 bases, and 7 bases stayed unmatched.

The rearrangement links TRBV7-9 to TRBJ2-7; no clear D gene. The CDR3 has 15 amino acids. Trimming stripped 5 bases from V and 2 bases from J, with 16 bases between. Germline CDR1 reads SEHNR; CDR2 reads FQNEAQ (reference sequence). The CDR3 protein is CASSTPGSSAYEQYF. CDR3 nucleotide sequence: TGTGCCAGCAGCACCCCCGGAAGTTCCGCCTACGAGCAGTACTTC.

This chain joins TRBV7-3 and TRBJ1-1; D possibly corresponds to TRBD1 (5 bases). In germline, CDR1 is SGHTA, CDR2 FQGTGA. Trimming took 4 bases from V and 0 from J, leaving 12 bases between them. The CDR3 covers 15 residues. For the CDR3, the DNA is TGTGCCAGCAGCTCTAGGGGCGGATTGAACACTGAAGCTTTCTTT. Translated, it gives CASSSRGGLNTEAFF.

This chain uses TRBV6-2 or TRBV6-3 with TRBJ1-1; D not resolved. With 6 bases removed from V and 4 bases from J, the gap between germline ends came to 15 bases. CDR1 is MNHEY and CDR2 is SVGEGT in the germline V gene. This CDR3 region has 14 residues. DNA of the CDR3: TGTGCCAGCAGCGCAGGAAGAGAGGGCACTGAAGCTTTCTTT. This gives the protein CASSAGREGTEAFF.

The chain uses TRBV5-1 and TRBJ1-2; no reliable D call. In germline, CDR1 is SGHRS, CDR2 YFSETQ. The ends were cut back, 4 bases at V and 0 bases at J, with 13 bases in the middle. The CDR3 runs 15 residues. CDR3 sequence (DNA): TGCGCCAGCAGCCCTTACTGGGGTTCTAACTATGGCTACACCTTC. Protein sequence: CASSPYWGSNYGYTF.

The chain recombines TRBV30 with TRBJ2-7; 11 positions agree with TRBD2. Germline CDR1 reads GTSNPN; CDR2 reads SVGIG (reference sequence). The CDR3 sequence is 14 residues long. V lost 5 bases and J lost 2; bases outside the gene matches: 5. CDR3 region: CAWGISGRAYEQYF. The DNA of the CDR3 is TGTGCCTGGGGGATTAGCGGGAGGGCCTACGAGCAGTACTTC.

The V gene is TRBV7-6, the J gene TRBJ2-1; 8 nucleotides match TRBD1. There are 15 residues in the CDR3. Germline CDR1 and CDR2: SGHVS and FNYEAQ. The trim removed 5 bases at V and 0 bases at J, leaving 3 bases unmatched. In DNA form, the CDR3 reads TGTGCCAGCAGCCGGGACAGGAGCTCCTACAATGAGCAGTTCTTC. Translating it yields CASSRDRSSYNEQFF.